This T cell receptor (beta chain) emerged from a study of cytomegalovirus exposure and HLA in healthy donors. Study results and limitations: Researchers reported that a few CMV-associated chains were confirmed in vitro as CMV antigen-specific. One variant, a missense change in DCLRE1C, was linked in a later analysis to TCR beta V- and J-gene trimming. Reports described diagnosis of cytomegalovirus status by the classifier as highly specific and sensitive.

Only a few counts were recorded for this clone. Its antigen is undetermined. The study ran its PCR with 60 Vbeta and 13 Jbeta primers. Generated by immunoSEQ multiplex PCR, the TCRdb table keeps only in-frame clones and is missing some. The table lists fewer than 150,000 clones, 76% of them singletons. V was pared by 6 bases and J by 4 bases, with 13 bases between. Germline assignment: CDR1 SNHLY and CDR2 FYNNEI. This CDR3 is 14 amino acids long. The J gene is TRBJ1-5, the V gene TRBV2; perhaps TRBD1 as D (6 bases). The sequencing sample was made of PBMCs. The sequence derives from a man younger than 35 in good health and CMV-seronegative. This CDR3 reads CASRTGFPNQPQHF. In DNA, the CDR3 is TGTGCCAGCAGGACAGGTTTCCCGAATCAGCCCCAGCATTTT.